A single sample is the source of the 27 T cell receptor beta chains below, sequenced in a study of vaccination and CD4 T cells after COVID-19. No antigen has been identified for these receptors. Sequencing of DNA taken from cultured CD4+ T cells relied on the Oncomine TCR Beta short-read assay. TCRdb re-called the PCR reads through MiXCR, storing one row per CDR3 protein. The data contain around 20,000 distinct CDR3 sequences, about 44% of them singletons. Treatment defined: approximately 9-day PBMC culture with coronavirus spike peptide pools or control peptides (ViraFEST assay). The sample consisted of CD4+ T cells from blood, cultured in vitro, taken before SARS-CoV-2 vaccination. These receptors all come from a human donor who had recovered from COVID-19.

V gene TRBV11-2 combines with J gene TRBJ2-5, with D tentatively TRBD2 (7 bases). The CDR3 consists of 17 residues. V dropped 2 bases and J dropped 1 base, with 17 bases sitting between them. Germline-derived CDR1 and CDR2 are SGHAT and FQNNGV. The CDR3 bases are TGTGCCAGCAGCTTAAATACCGGGGGGCCGGTCCAAGAGACCCAGTACTTC. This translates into CASSLNTGGPVQETQYF.

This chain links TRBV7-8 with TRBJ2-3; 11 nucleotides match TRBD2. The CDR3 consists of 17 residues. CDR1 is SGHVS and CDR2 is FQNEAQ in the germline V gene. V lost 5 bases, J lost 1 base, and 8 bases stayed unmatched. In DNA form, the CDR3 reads TGTGCCAGCAGCCAACGTACTAGCGGGAGAGGCACAGATACGCAGTATTTT. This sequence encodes CASSQRTSGRGTDTQYF.

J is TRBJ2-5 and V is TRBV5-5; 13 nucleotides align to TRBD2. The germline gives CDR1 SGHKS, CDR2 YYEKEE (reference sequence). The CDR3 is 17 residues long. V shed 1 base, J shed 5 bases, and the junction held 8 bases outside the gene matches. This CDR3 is CASSLRLAGGRGETQYF. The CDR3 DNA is TGTGCCAGCAGCTTGCGACTAGCGGGAGGAAGGGGGGAGACCCAGTACTTC. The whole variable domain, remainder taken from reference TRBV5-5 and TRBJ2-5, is DAGVTQSPTHLIKTRGQQVTLRCSPISGHKSVSWYQQVLGQGPQFIFQYYEKEERGRGNFPDRFSARQFPNYSSELNVNALLLGDSALYLCASSLRLAGGRGETQYFGPGTRLLVL.

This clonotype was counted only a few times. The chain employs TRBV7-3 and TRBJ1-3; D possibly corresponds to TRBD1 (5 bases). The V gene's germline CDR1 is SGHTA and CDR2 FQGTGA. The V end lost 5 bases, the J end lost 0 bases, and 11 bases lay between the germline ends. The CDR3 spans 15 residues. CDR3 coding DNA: TGTGCCAGCAGCCCTGGGACGGACTCTGGAAACACCATATATTTT. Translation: CASSPGTDSGNTIYF.

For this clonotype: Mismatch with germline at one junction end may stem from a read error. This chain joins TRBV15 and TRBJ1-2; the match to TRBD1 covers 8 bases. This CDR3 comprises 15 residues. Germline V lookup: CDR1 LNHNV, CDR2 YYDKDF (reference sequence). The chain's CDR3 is CATSRAGQGNYGHTF. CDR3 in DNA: TGTGCCACCAGCAGAGCAGGACAGGGCAACTATGGCCACACCTTC.

CDR3 protein: CAPDWDPSRLFGNQPQHF. For the CDR3, the DNA is TGTGCCCCCGACTGGGACCCTTCGAGGCTATTTGGCAATCAGCCCCAGCATTTT. This sequence joins TRBV6-4 and TRBJ1-5; D may be TRBD1 (5 bases). The germline V and J ends were trimmed by 11 bases and 2 bases, with 28 bases remaining between them. CDR1 is MRHNA, CDR2 SNTAGT, per germline. The CDR3 sequence is 18 residues long.

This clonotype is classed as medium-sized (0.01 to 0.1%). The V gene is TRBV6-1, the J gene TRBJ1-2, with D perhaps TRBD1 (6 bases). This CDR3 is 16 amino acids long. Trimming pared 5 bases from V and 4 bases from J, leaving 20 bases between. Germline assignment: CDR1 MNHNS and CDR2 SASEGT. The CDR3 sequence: CASSKTGSFSLYGYTF. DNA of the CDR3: TGTGCCAGCAGTAAAACAGGGTCCTTCTCCCTCTATGGCTACACCTTC.

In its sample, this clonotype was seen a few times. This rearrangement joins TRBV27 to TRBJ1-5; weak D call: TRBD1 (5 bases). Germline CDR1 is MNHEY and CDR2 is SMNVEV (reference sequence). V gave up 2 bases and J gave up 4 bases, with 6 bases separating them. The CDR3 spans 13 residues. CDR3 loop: CASSLRGNQPQHF. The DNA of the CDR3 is TGTGCCAGCAGTTTACGGGGGAATCAGCCCCAGCATTTT.

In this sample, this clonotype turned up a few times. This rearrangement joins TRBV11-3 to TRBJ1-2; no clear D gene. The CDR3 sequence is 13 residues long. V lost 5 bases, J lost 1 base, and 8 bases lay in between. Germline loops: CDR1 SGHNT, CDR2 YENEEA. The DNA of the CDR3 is TGTGCCAGCAGCCGAGGCCTTAACTATGGCTACACCTTC. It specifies CASSRGLNYGYTF.

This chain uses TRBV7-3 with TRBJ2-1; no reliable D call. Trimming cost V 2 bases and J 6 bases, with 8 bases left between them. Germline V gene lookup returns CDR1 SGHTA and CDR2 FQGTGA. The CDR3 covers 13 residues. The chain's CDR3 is CASSLGVPNEQFF. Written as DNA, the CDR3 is TGTGCCAGCAGCTTAGGGGTCCCCAATGAGCAGTTCTTC.

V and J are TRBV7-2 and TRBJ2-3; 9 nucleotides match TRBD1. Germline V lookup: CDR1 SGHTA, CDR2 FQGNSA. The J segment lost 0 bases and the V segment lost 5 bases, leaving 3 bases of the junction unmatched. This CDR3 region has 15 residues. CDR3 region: CASSPGQGSTDTQYF. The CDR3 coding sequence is TGTGCCAGCAGCCCGGGACAGGGAAGCACAGATACGCAGTATTTT.

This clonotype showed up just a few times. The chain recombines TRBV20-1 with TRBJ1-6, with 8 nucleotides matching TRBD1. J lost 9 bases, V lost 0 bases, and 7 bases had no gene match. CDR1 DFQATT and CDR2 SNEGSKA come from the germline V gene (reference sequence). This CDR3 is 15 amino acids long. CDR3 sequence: CSARDLGRGLSPLHF. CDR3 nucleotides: TGCAGTGCTAGAGATCTAGGCAGGGGGCTTTCACCCCTCCACTTT.

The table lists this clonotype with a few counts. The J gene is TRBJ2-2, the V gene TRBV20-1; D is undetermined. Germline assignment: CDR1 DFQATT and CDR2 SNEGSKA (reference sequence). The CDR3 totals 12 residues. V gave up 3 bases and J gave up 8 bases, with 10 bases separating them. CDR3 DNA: TGCAGTGCTAGTTCGTCTCCGGGGGAGCTGTTTTTT. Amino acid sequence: CSASSSPGELFF.

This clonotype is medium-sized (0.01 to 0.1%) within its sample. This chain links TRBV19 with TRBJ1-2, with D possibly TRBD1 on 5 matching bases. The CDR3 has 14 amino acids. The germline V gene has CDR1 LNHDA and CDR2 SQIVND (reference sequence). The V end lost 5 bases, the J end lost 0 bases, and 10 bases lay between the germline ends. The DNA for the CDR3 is TGTGCCAGTAGTCTAGGGGCGACTAACTATGGCTACACCTTC. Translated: CASSLGATNYGYTF.

The CDR3 protein is CSALGLAGGPTETQYF. The CDR3 DNA follows: TGCAGTGCTTTAGGACTAGCGGGGGGGCCAACGGAGACCCAGTACTTC. V gene TRBV20-1 combines with J gene TRBJ2-5; 15 nucleotides agree with TRBD2. CDR3 length equals 16 residues. From germline, CDR1 is DFQATT and CDR2 SNEGSKA (reference sequence). After removal of 5 bases from V and 5 bases from J, the junction contained 9 bases not matched to a gene.

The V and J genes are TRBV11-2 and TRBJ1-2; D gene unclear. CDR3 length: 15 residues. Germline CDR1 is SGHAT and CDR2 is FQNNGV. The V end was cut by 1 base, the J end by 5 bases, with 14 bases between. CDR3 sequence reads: CASSLGGKLGYGYTF. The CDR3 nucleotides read TGTGCCAGCAGCTTAGGAGGGAAGTTAGGTTATGGCTACACCTTC.

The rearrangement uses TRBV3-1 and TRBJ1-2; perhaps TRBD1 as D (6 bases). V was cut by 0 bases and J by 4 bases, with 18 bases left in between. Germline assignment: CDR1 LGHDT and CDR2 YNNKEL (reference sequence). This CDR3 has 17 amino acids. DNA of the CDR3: TGTGCCAGCAGCCAAGATTATCGAACAGGGCCCCTCTATGGCTACACCTTC. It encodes CASSQDYRTGPLYGYTF.

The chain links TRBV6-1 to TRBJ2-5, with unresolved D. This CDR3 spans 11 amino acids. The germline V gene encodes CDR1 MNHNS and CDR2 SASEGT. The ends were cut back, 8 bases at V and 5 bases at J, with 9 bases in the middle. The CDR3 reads CASRLRETQYF. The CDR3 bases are TGTGCCAGCCGTCTGAGGGAGACCCAGTACTTC.

CDR3 amino acids: CASRRVAGGLAAPEQYF. CDR3 bases: TGTGCCAGCAGGAGGGTAGCGGGAGGTCTAGCAGCGCCCGAGCAGTACTTC. V usage is TRBV2 and J usage is TRBJ2-7, with TRBD2 identical over 10 bases. Germline lookup yields CDR1 SNHLY and CDR2 FYNNEI. V dropped 6 bases and J dropped 6; count of bases not matched to a gene: 17. The length of the CDR3 is 17 residues.

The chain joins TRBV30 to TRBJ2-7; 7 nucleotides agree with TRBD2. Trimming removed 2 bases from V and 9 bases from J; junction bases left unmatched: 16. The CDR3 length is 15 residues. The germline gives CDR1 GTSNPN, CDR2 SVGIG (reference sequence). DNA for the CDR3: TGTGCCTGGAGTCCGCGGGGGACTTTCGGAGGCGTGCAGTACTTC. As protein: CAWSPRGTFGGVQYF.

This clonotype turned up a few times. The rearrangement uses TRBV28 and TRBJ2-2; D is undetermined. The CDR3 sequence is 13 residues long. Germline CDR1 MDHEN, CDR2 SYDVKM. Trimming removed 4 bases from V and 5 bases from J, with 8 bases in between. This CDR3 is CASSSGITGELFF. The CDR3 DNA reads TGTGCCAGCAGTTCGGGCATAACCGGGGAGCTGTTTTTT.

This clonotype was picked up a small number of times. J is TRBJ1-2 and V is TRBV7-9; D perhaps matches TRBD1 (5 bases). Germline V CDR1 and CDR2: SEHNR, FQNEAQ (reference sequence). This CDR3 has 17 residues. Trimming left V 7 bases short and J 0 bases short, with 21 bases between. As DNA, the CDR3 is TGTGCCAGCACCAAAGCCACGGGGAGAGGGGCTAACTATGGCTACACCTTC. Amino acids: CASTKATGRGANYGYTF.

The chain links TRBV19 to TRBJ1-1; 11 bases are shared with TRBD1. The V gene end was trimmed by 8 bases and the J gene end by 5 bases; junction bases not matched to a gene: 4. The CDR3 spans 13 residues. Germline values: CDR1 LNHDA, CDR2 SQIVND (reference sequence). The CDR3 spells CASGQGASTEAFF. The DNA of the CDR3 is TGTGCCAGTGGACAGGGGGCCTCGACTGAAGCTTTCTTT.

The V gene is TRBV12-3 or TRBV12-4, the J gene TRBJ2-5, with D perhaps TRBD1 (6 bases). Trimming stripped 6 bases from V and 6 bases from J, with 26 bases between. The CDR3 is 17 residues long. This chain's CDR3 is CASSFVGTGTRGQTQYF. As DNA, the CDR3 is TGTGCCAGCAGCTTTGTCGGAACCGGGACCAGGGGTCAGACCCAGTACTTC.

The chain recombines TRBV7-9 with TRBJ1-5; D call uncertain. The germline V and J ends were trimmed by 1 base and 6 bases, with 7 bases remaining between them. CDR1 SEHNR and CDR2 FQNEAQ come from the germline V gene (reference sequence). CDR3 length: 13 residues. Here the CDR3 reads CASSLDGLQPQHF. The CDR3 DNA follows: TGTGCCAGCAGCTTAGACGGTCTTCAGCCCCAGCATTTT.

CDR3 loop: CSAKAGSNTGELFF. CDR3 DNA: TGCAGTGCTAAGGCCGGGAGTAACACCGGGGAGCTGTTTTTT. The chain employs TRBV20-1 and TRBJ2-2; TRBD2 is a possible D gene (6 bases). From germline, CDR1 is DFQATT and CDR2 SNEGSKA (reference sequence). V lost 4 bases, J lost 2 bases, and 11 bases lay in between. The CDR3 is 14 amino acids.

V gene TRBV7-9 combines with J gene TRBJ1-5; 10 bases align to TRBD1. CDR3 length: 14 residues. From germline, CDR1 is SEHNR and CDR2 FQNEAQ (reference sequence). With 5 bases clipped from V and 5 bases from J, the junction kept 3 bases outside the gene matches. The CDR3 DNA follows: TGTGCCAGCAGCCCAGGGACAGGGGATCAGCCCCAGCATTTT. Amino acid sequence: CASSPGTGDQPQHF.